The entry below gives a single TCR beta chain sequence along with its context. This entry belongs to a study of blood T cell repertoires in COVID-19. Looking at the study overall: Italy, Spain and the United States were the sources of the convalescent and acute COVID-19 samples. The cDNA or gDNA used as material had been derived from T cells, B-cell-depleted T cells, or PBMCs.

This CDR3 contains 16 residues. Trimming cost V 5 bases and J 4 bases, with 21 bases left between them. Germline V gene lookup returns CDR1 MNHEY and CDR2 SMNVEV (reference sequence). Authors' analysis steps: Estimated nucleated cell counts came from reference gene primer amplification. Method: immunoSEQ multiplex PCR; TCRdb's copy keeps in-frame clones and lacks some. V and J calls and clone size are those listed in that table; D and trimming were worked out from the DNA. The profile shows 150,000 to 200,000 clones, around nine tenths of them singletons. The receptor was derived from a woman aged 18 to 35 who had recovered from COVID-19. The J gene is TRBJ2-7, the V gene TRBV27; the D gene is possibly TRBD1 (5 bases). Sequenced material: peripheral blood. The CDR3 region is CASSLYQGTRPYEQYF. DNA of the CDR3: TGTGCCAGCAGTCTTTATCAGGGTACTCGCCCTTACGAGCAGTACTTC.